This is a list of T cell receptor beta chains from one sample in a study of T cells in Graves' hyperthyroidism and ophthalmopathy. TCRdb ran MiXCR on the multiplex PCR reads and lists one entry per CDR3 protein. The table shows 530,000 or so distinct CDR3 sequences, with roughly 46% occurring only once. The sequencing input was peripheral blood or thyroid tissue (not recorded which). These receptors originate from a woman aged 18-35 years with Graves' hyperthyroidism. Both conserved end residues are part of each CDR3. D genes are given only for firm matches. Clone size is shown for a subset of rows, as once, few, many or a class of expanded clone.

D gene,V gene,J gene,clone size,CDR3 length,CDR3 protein,CDR3 DNA
-,TRBV19,TRBJ1-3,many,13,CASSMAWGNTIYF,TGTGCCAGTAGTATGGCTTGGGGGAACACCATATATTTT
-,TRBV7-8,TRBJ1-4,few,14,CASSLPTGNEKLFF,TGTGCCAGTAGTCTCCCAACAGGGAATGAGAAACTGTTTTTT
TRBD2,TRBV2,TRBJ2-3,-,15,CASRELAELTDTQYF,TGTGCCAGCAGAGAACTAGCGGAGCTCACAGATACGCAGTATTTT
-,TRBV7-9,TRBJ1-6,-,14,CASSLQGNRSPPHF,TGTGCCAGCAGTCTTCAGGGAAACAGATCACCCCCCCACTTT
-,TRBV29-1,TRBJ1-1,many,12,CSVVLPDTEAFF,TGCAGCGTTGTTCTACCCGACACTGAAGCTTTCTTT
-,TRBV4-2,TRBJ2-7,few,15,CASSQERASLGEQYF,TGTGCCAGCAGCCAAGAGCGGGCTTCCCTGGGAGAGCAGTACTTC
TRBD1,TRBV25-1,TRBJ1-2,-,14,CASSSRQGIYGYTF,TGTGCTAGCAGTTCCCGACAGGGCATCTATGGCTACACCTTC
TRBD1,TRBV12-3/TRBV12-4,TRBJ2-5,-,15,CASRLNRGNQETQYF,TGTGCCAGCAGACTAAACAGGGGAAACCAAGAGACCCAGTACTTC
-,TRBV18,TRBJ2-2,-,14,CASSPLGHTGELFF,TGTGCCAGCTCACCATTAGGACACACCGGGGAGCTGTTTTTT
-,TRBV7-9,TRBJ1-2,-,15,CASSLRQETNYGYTF,TGTGCCAGCAGCTTACGGCAGGAAACTAACTATGGCTACACCTTC
-,TRBV24-1,TRBJ1-2,many,14,CATSDSDRNHGYTF,TGTGCCACCAGTGACTCAGACAGGAATCACGGCTACACCTTC
-,TRBV4-1,TRBJ1-1,few,16,CASSPPSRSGASVAFF,TGTGCCAGCAGCCCCCCGTCGAGGTCAGGGGCGAGTGTAGCTTTCTTT
TRBD1,TRBV7-3,TRBJ2-2,-,17,CASSSTPGQGPTGELFF,TGTGCCAGCAGCTCGACACCGGGACAGGGACCAACCGGGGAGCTGTTTTTT
TRBD2,TRBV7-6,TRBJ2-1,once,17,CASSRTSGSSSYNEQFF,TGTGCCAGCAGCCGGACTAGCGGGAGCAGCTCCTACAATGAGCAGTTCTTC
-,TRBV29-1,TRBJ2-7,many,15,CSVEEIGGSSYEQYF,TGCAGCGTTGAAGAGATCGGGGGCAGCTCCTACGAGCAGTACTTC
-,TRBV2,TRBJ1-5,-,13,CASGLSRGQPQHF,TGTGCCAGCGGTCTCTCCAGGGGTCAGCCCCAGCATTTT
-,TRBV24-1,TRBJ2-1,few,13,CATSEQAEDEQFF,TGTGCCACGTCTGAACAGGCTGAAGATGAGCAGTTCTTC
-,TRBV7-3,TRBJ2-1,-,13,CASSLPPYNEQFF,TGTGCCAGCAGCTTACCCCCCTACAATGAGCAGTTCTTC
-,TRBV7-9,TRBJ2-7,-,11,CASSRGTEQYF,TGTGCCAGCAGCAGGGGAACCGAGCAGTACTTC
-,TRBV7-3,TRBJ1-1,many,14,CASSSGGSNTEAFF,TGTGCCAGCAGCTCCGGGGGGTCGAACACTGAAGCTTTCTTT